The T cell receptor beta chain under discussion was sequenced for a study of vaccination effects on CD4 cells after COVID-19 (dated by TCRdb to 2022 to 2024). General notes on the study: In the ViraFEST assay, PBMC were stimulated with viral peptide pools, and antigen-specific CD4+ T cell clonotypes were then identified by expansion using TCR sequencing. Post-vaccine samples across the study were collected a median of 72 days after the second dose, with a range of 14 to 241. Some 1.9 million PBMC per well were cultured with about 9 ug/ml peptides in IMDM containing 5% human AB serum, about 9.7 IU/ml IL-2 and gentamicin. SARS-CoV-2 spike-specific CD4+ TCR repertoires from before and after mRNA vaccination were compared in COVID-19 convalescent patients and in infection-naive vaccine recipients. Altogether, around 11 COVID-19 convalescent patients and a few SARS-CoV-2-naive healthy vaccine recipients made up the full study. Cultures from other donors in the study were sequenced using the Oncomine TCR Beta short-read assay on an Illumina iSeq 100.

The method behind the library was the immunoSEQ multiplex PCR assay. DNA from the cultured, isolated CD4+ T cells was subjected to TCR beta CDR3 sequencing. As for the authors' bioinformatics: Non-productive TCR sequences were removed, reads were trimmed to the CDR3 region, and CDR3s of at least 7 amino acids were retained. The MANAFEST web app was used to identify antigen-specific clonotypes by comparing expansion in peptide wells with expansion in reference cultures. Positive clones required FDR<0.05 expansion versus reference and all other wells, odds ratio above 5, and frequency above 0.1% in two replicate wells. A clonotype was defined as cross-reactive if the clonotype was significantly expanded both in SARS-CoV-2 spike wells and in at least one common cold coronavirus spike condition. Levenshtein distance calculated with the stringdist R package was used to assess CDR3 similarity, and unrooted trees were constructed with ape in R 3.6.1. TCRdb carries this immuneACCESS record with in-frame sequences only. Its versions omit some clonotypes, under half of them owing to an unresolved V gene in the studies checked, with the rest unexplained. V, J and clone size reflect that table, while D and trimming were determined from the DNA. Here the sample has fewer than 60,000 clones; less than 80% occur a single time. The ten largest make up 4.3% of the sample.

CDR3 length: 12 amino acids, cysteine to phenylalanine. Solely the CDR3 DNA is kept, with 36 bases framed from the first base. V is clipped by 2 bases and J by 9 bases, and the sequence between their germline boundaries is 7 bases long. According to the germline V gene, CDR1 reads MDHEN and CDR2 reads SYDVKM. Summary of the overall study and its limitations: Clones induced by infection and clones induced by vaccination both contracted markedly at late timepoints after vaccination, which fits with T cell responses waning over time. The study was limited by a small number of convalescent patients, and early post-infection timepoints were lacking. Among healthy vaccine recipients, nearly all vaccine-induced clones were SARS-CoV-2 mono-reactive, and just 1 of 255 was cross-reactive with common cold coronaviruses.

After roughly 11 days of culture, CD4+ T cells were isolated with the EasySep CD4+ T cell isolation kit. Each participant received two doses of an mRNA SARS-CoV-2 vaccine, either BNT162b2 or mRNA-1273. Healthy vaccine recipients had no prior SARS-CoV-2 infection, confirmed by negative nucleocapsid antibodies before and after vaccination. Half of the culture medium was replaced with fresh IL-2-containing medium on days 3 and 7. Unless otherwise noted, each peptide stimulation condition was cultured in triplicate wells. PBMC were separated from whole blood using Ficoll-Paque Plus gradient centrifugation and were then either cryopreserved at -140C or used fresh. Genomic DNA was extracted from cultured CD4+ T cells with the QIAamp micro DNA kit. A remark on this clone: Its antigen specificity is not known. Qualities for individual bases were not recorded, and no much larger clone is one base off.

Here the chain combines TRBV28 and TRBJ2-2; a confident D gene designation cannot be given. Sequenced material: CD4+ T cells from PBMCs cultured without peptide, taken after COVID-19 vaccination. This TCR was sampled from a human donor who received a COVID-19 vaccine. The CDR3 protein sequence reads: CASSLGLRELFF. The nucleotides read TGTGCCAGCAGTTTAGGGTTACGGGAGCTGTTTTTT.